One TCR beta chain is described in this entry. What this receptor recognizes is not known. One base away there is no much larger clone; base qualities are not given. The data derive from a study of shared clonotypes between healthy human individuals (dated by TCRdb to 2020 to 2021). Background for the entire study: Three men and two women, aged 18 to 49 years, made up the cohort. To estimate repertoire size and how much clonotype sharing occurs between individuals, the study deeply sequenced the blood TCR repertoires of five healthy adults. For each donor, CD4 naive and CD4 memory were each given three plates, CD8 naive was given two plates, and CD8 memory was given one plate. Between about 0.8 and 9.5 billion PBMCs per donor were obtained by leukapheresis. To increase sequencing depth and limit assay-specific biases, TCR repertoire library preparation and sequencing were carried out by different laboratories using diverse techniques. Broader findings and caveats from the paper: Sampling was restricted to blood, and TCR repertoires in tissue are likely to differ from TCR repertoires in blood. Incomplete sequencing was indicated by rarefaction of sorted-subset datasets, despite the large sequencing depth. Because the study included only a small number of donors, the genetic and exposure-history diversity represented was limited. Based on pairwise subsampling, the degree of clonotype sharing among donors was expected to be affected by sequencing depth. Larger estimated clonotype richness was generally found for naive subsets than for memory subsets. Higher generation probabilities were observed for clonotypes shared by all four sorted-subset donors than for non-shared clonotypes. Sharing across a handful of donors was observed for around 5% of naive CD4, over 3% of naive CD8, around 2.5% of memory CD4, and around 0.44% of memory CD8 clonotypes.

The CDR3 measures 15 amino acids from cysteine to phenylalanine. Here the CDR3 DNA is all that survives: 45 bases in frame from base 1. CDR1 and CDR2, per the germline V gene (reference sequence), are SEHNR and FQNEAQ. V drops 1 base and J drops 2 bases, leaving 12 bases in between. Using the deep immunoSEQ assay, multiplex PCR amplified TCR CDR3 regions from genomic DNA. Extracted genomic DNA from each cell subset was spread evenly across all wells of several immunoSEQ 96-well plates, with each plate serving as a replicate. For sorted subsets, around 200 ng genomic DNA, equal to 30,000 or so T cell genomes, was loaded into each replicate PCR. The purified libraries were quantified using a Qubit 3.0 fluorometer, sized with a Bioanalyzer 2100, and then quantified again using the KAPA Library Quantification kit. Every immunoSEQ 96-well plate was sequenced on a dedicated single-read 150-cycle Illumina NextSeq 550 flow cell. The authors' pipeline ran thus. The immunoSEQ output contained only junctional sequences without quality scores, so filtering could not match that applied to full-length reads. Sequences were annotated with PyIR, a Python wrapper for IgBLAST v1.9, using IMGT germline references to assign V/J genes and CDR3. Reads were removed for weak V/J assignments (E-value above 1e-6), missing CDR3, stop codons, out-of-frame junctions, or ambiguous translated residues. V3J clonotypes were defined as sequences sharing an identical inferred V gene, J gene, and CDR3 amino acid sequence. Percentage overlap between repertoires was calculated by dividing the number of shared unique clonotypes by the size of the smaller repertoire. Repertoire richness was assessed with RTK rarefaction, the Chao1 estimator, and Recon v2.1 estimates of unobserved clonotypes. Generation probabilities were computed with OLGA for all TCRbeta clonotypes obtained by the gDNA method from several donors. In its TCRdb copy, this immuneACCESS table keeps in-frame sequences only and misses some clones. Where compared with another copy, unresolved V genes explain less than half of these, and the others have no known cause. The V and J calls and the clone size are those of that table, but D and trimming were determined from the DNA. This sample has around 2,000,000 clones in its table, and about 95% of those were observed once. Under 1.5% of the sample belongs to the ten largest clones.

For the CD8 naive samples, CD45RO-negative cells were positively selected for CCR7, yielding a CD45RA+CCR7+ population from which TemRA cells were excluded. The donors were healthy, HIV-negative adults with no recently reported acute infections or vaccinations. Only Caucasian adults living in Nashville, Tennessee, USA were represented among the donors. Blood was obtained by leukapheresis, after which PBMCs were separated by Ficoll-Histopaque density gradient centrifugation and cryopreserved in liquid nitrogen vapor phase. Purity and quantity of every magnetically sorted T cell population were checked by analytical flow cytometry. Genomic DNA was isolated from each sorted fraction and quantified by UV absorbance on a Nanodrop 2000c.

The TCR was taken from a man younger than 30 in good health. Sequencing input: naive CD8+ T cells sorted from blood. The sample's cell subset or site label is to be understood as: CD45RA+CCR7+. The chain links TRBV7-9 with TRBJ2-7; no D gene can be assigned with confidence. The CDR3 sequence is CASSLVSQRPYEQYF. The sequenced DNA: TGTGCCAGCAGCTTAGTAAGTCAGCGACCCTACGAGCAGTACTTC.